These 4 T cell receptor beta chains came from one sample sequenced in a study of human versus mouse CDR3 diversity and MHC coevolution. TCRdb's copy holds only in-frame clones and misses some; the assay was immunoSEQ multiplex PCR. The top ten hold around 1.3% of the sample, which has tens of thousands of clones, 90% to 95% seen once. The specimen sequenced was naive CD4+ T cells from blood. The sample's subset: CD45RO-negative CD62L-positive naive CD4 T cells. Source of these receptors: a person aged 25 to 75 in good health.

This clone was detected once. The rearrangement links TRBV28 to TRBJ2-7, with TRBD2 matching 10 bases. The CDR3 extends over 15 amino acids. Losses at the gene ends were 5 bases for V and 0 bases for J; bases not matched to a gene: 4. Per germline, CDR1 MDHEN and CDR2 SYDVKM. Written as DNA, the CDR3 is TGTGCCAGCAGTCTTACTAGCGGGAACTCCTACGAGCAGTACTTC. Translation: CASSLTSGNSYEQYF. The full variable domain, completed using reference TRBV28 and TRBJ2-7, is DVKVTQSSRYLVKRTGEKVFLECVQDMDHENMFWYRQDPGLGLRLIYFSYDVKMKEKGDIPEGYSVSREKKERFSLILESASTNQTSMYLCASSLTSGNSYEQYFGPGTRLTVT.

This chain connects TRBV28 to TRBJ1-6, with 10 bases that match TRBD1. V lost 4 bases and J lost 6; bases outside the gene matches: 6. Germline CDR1 reads MDHEN; CDR2 reads SYDVKM. The CDR3 consists of 16 residues. The CDR3 spells CASSSTGTGANSPLHF. CDR3 in DNA: TGTGCCAGCAGTTCCACCGGGACAGGGGCTAATTCACCCCTCCACTTT.

The J gene is TRBJ2-1, the V gene TRBV18; perhaps TRBD1 as D (7 bases). The CDR3 has 15 amino acids. Trimming pared 0 bases from V and 7 bases from J, leaving 13 bases between. CDR1 is KGHSH, CDR2 LQKENI, per germline. CDR3 residues: CASSPPEGAQNEQFF. DNA for the CDR3: TGTGCCAGCTCACCACCGGAGGGGGCCCAGAATGAGCAGTTCTTC.

This clone has a handful of counts. The chain combines TRBV11-3 with TRBJ1-1; a possible D gene is TRBD1 (5 bases). V dropped 5 bases and J dropped 1 base, with 8 bases sitting between them. CDR3 length equals 13 residues. CDR1 and CDR2 from the germline V gene are SGHNT and YENEEA. The CDR3 reads CASSRTGNTEAFF. The CDR3 bases are TGTGCCAGCAGCCGAACAGGGAACACTGAAGCTTTCTTT.